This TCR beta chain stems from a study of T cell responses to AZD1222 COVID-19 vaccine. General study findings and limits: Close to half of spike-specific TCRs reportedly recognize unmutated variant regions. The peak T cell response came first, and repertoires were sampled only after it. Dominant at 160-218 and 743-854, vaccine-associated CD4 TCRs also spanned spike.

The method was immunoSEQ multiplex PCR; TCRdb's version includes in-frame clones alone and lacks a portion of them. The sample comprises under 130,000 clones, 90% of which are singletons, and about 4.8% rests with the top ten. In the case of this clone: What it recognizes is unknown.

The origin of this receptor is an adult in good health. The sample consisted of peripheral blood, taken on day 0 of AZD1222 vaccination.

The CDR3 loop reads CASSRGIDGYTF. As DNA, the CDR3 is TGTGCCAGCAGCCGGGGGATCGATGGCTACACCTTC. V and J are TRBV11-1 and TRBJ1-2; weak D call: TRBD1 (5 bases). This CDR3 is 12 amino acids long. Germline CDR1 and CDR2: SGHAT and FQDESV (reference sequence). V lost 5 bases and J 6 bases, leaving 10 bases between the germline ends. The whole variable domain, remainder taken from reference TRBV11-1 and TRBJ1-2, is EAEVAQSPRYKITEKSQAVAFWCDPISGHATLYWYRQILGQGPELLVQFQDESVVDDSQLPKDRFSAERLKGVDSTLKIQPAELGDSAMYLCASSRGIDGYTFGSGTRLTVV.